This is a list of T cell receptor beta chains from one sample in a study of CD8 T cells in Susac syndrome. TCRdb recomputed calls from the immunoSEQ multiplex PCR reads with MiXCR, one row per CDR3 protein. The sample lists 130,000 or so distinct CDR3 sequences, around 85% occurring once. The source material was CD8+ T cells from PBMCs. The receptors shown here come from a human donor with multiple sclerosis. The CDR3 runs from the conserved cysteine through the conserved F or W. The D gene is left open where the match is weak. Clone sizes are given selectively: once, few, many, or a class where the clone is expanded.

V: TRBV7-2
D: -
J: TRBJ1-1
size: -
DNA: TGTGCCAGCAGCTTAATGCCAGGGGCAGGGACTGAAGCTTTCTTT
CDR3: CASSLMPGAGTEAFF

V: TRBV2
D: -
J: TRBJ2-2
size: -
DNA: TGTGCCAGCAGTGAAAGGCTTACCGGGGAGCTGTTTTTT
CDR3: CASSERLTGELFF

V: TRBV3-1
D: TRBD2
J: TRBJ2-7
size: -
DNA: TGTGCCAGCAGCCTTGTCGAGAGTCTAGCGGGGGTACCCGAGCAGTACTTC
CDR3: CASSLVESLAGVPEQYF

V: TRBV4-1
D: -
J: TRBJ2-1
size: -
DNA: TGCGCCAGCTCTCCCACGGGACAAAGCTCCTACAATGAGCAGTTCTTC
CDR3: CASSPTGQSSYNEQFF

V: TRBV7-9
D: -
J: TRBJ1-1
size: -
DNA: TGTGCCAGCAGCTTGGAGGGGACACACACTGAAGCTTTCTTT
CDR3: CASSLEGTHTEAFF

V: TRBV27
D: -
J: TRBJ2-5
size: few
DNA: TGTGCCAGCACCCGTTACGAGACCCAGTACTTC
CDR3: CASTRYETQYF

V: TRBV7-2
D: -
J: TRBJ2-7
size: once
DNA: TGTGCCAGCAGCCCCTACGGGGGAAGCTCCTACGAGCAGTACTTC
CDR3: CASSPYGGSSYEQYF

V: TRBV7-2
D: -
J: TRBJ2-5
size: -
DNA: TGTGCCAGCAGCGGGGGACTCCCACCAGGAGAGACCCAGTACTTC
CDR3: CASSGGLPPGETQYF

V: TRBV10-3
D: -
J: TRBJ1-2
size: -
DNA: TGTGCCATCAGGGGTACAGAGGGGGGCTACACCTTC
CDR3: CAIRGTEGGYTF

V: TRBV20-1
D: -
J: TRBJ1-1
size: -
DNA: TGCAGTGCTAGAGATTTCAAGGAGGACGGAATGAACACTGAAGCTTTCTTT
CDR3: CSARDFKEDGMNTEAFF

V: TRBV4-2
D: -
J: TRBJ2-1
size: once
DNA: TGTGCCAGCAGCCAAGATCGGGGCCCCGATGAGCAGTTCTTC
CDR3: CASSQDRGPDEQFF

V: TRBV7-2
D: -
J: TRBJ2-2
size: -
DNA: TGTGCCAGCAGCTTAGGGGCTTTCGGAACCGGGGAGCTGTTTTTT
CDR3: CASSLGAFGTGELFF

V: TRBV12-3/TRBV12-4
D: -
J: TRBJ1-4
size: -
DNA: TGTGCCTGCATGCCAGGGGCGCGTAATGAAAAACTGTTTTTT
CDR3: CACMPGARNEKLFF

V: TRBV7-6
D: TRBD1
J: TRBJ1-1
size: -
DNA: TGTGCCAGCAGTCCGACAGGGAAGCAAGCTTTCTTT
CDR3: CASSPTGKQAFF